The 3 T cell receptor beta chains reported below all come from one sample, sequenced in a study of blood T cell repertoires in COVID-19. Sequenced by immunoSEQ multiplex PCR; TCRdb stores in-frame clones only, minus some. Of roughly 120,000 clones in the sample, around nine tenths are singletons; the top ten hold about 1.9%. The sequenced sample consisted of peripheral blood. These receptors all come from a human donor with active COVID-19. The donor label of this sample is uncertain.

The chain links TRBV2 to TRBJ2-1, with 9 bases identical to TRBD2. Germline CDR1 SNHLY, CDR2 FYNNEI. The V and J ends lost 11 bases and 8 bases, in that order; junction bases with no gene match: 13. The CDR3 is 14 residues long. The CDR3 sequence is CASQRGQRGDEQFF. Here the CDR3 DNA reads TGTGCCTCCCAGCGGGGGCAGCGGGGGGATGAGCAGTTCTTC.

This rearrangement joins TRBV30 to TRBJ1-1, with D perhaps TRBD1 (5 bases). Germline CDR1 reads GTSNPN; CDR2 reads SVGIG (reference sequence). The CDR3 spans 15 residues. The ends were cut back, 4 bases at V and 1 base at J, with 16 bases in the middle. The chain's CDR3 is CAWKQALVRNTEAFF. DNA for the CDR3: TGTGCCTGGAAACAGGCTTTGGTACGGAACACTGAAGCTTTCTTT.

The rearrangement links TRBV3-1 (or the pseudogene TRBV3-2) to TRBJ2-5; TRBD2 matches 9 bases. The J segment lost 4 bases and the V segment lost 1 base, leaving 7 bases of the junction unmatched. The CDR3 consists of 16 residues. Germline V gene data show CDR1 as LGHDT and CDR2 as YNNKEL (reference sequence). The CDR3 region has the DNA TGTGCCAGCAGCCAAGTTGCAGCGGGGGGCCGAGAGACCCAGTACTTC. Its translation is CASSQVAAGGRETQYF.